Below, 19 T cell receptor beta chains from the same sample are listed, as sequenced in a study of blood T cell repertoires in COVID-19. Clones were sequenced by immunoSEQ multiplex PCR, and TCRdb holds only the in-frame ones, with some missing. This sample has 110,000 or so clones, with about four fifths found just once. Sequencing was done on a sample of peripheral blood. The receptor set was obtained from a human donor in a cohort sampled during active COVID-19.

V and J are TRBV5-1 and TRBJ1-3, with D tentatively TRBD1 (6 bases). The CDR3 length is 16 residues. Trimming shortened V by 3 bases and J by 0 bases, and 13 bases separated the two germline ends. Germline assignment: CDR1 SGHRS and CDR2 YFSETQ. The CDR3 spells CASSSGTPNSGNTIYF. The CDR3, as DNA: TGCGCCAGCAGCTCCGGGACACCGAACTCTGGAAACACCATATATTTT.

The sample holds a few counts of this clone. The chain combines TRBV11-3 with TRBJ2-1; a weak D match, TRBD2 (6 bases). The length of the CDR3 is 17 residues. Germline V gene sequence: CDR1 SGHNT, CDR2 YENEEA. V lost 5 bases to trimming and J lost 2 bases, with 19 bases between them. CDR3 residues: CASSPVSLAWTYNEQFF. CDR3 in DNA: TGTGCCAGCAGCCCCGTGAGCCTAGCGTGGACCTACAATGAGCAGTTCTTC.

The chain has TRBV30 and TRBJ1-5; 8 bases map to TRBD1. Germline CDR1 GTSNPN, CDR2 SVGIG (reference sequence). The CDR3 has 14 amino acids. The V segment lost 4 bases and the J segment 6 bases; nucleotides outside the gene matches: 8. CDR3 sequence reads: CAWKAGGYSQPQHF. The CDR3 DNA reads TGTGCCTGGAAGGCAGGGGGCTATAGTCAGCCCCAGCATTTT. Together with reference TRBV30 and TRBJ1-5, the CDR3 gives the full variable domain: SQTIHQWPATLVQPVGSPLSLECTVEGTSNPNLYWYRQAAGRGLQLLFYSVGIGQISSEVPQNLSASRPQDRQFILSSKKLLLSDSGFYLCAWKAGGYSQPQHFGDGTRLSIL.

This clone appeared a single time. The chain recombines TRBV19 with TRBJ1-5; a possible D gene is TRBD1 (6 bases). The germline CDR1 and CDR2 sequences are LNHDA and SQIVND (reference sequence). Trimming took off 5 bases at V and 1 base at J, with 18 bases between the two ends. The CDR3 totals 17 residues. CDR3 residues: CASSLRSRGGSNQPQHF. The CDR3 bases are TGTGCCAGTAGTCTCAGGAGCAGGGGTGGAAGCAATCAGCCCCAGCATTTT.

The genes are TRBV7-8 and TRBJ2-2; TRBD1 aligns across 7 bases. The V segment lost 1 base and the J segment 4 bases; nucleotides outside the gene matches: 3. The CDR3 consists of 15 residues. Germline V gene data show CDR1 as SGHVS and CDR2 as FQNEAQ. The CDR3 sequence is CASSLGDSSTGELFF. The CDR3, as DNA: TGTGCCAGCAGCTTAGGGGACAGTAGCACCGGGGAGCTGTTTTTT.

The V and J genes are TRBV4-3 and TRBJ1-2; weak D call: TRBD1 (6 bases). Trimming cost V 0 bases and J 2 bases, with 13 bases left between them. CDR1 and CDR2 (germline): LGHNA, YSLEER. This CDR3 has 16 residues. DNA of the CDR3: TGCGCCAGCAGCCAAGAAAAACAGGGATCAAACTATGGCTACACCTTC. Its protein product is CASSQEKQGSNYGYTF.

This sequence joins TRBV2 and TRBJ1-4, with D possibly matching TRBD1 (5 bases). CDR3 length: 14 amino acids. V lost 7 bases and J lost 0, with 9 bases in between. Germline CDR1 SNHLY, CDR2 FYNNEI. CDR3 amino acids: CASKKTATNEKLFF. In nucleotides, the CDR3 is TGTGCCAGCAAGAAGACAGCAACTAATGAAAAACTGTTTTTT.

In its sample, this clone was seen a few times. The chain is built from TRBV18 and TRBJ2-1, with D possibly TRBD1 on 5 matching bases. Germline V CDR1 and CDR2: KGHSH, LQKENI. V was trimmed by 6 bases and J by 6 bases, leaving 12 bases between them. The CDR3 totals 13 residues. The CDR3, as DNA: TGTGCCAGCTCGACGGACACTCTCAATGAGCAGTTCTTC. Encoded protein: CASSTDTLNEQFF.

The chain employs TRBV6-5 and TRBJ2-5; no clear D gene. This CDR3 has 14 amino acids. Germline V lookup: CDR1 MNHEY, CDR2 SVGAGI. V lost 2 bases and J lost 0, with 7 bases in between. The CDR3 DNA is TGTGCCAGCAGTTACGGCCAGTACCAAGAGACCCAGTACTTC. Translating it yields CASSYGQYQETQYF.

The chain combines TRBV3-1 (or the pseudogene TRBV3-2) with TRBJ1-1, with TRBD1 as a possible D gene (5 bases). Trimming removed 5 bases from V and 1 base from J, with 5 bases in between. This CDR3 region has 12 residues. The germline V gene has CDR1 LGHDT and CDR2 YNNKEL (reference sequence). The CDR3, as DNA: TGTGCCAGCAGCAGGGGGAACACTGAAGCTTTCTTT. Protein sequence: CASSRGNTEAFF.

This clone was observed a single time. The chain couples TRBV6-4 to TRBJ2-7; TRBD2 is a possible D gene (5 bases). In germline, CDR1 is MRHNA, CDR2 SNTAGT. This CDR3 is built from 17 residues. V was shortened by 6 bases and J by 4 bases, with 25 bases between the two germline ends. The chain's CDR3 is CASRTKPGEGFEYEQYF. The CDR3, as DNA: TGTGCCAGCAGGACCAAGCCGGGTGAGGGTTTCGAGTACGAGCAGTACTTC.

J is TRBJ1-1 and V is TRBV7-6, with D possibly matching TRBD1 (6 bases). Germline V lookup: CDR1 SGHVS, CDR2 FNYEAQ. V lost 5 bases to trimming and J lost 0 bases, with 7 bases between them. The CDR3 is 13 amino acids. DNA for the CDR3: TGTGCCAGCAGCAGGGGGTTGAACACTGAAGCTTTCTTT. This sequence encodes CASSRGLNTEAFF.

This rearrangement joins TRBV4-3 to TRBJ1-2; TRBD1 matches at 7 bases. V shed 4 bases and J 4 bases; nucleotides not matched to a gene: 6. This CDR3 region has 14 residues. In germline, CDR1 is LGHNA, CDR2 YSLEER. CDR3 protein: CASSPYRGGYGYTF. CDR3 in DNA: TGCGCCAGCAGCCCCTACAGGGGCGGCTATGGCTACACCTTC.

CDR3 nucleotides: TGTGCCAGCAGCGTAGTTCCCCCAGATTCACCCCTCCACTTT. Translation: CASSVVPPDSPLHF. V gene TRBV9 combines with J gene TRBJ1-6; D gene unclear. The CDR3 runs 14 residues. Germline V lookup: CDR1 SGDLS, CDR2 YYNGEE. Trimming removed 0 bases from V and 8 bases from J, with 9 bases in between. Full variable domain (remainder filled in from reference TRBV9 and TRBJ1-6): DSGVTQTPKHLITATGQRVTLRCSPRSGDLSVYWYQQSLDQGLQFLIQYYNGEERAKGNILERFSAQQFPDLHSELNLSSLELGDSALYFCASSVVPPDSPLHFGNGTRLTVT.

The chain carries TRBV5-1 and TRBJ2-1, with 7 positions matching TRBD1. V gave up 3 bases and J gave up 0 bases; unmatched junction bases: 3. Germline V lookup: CDR1 SGHRS, CDR2 YFSETQ. The CDR3 totals 15 residues. CDR3 coding DNA: TGCGCCAGCAGCTGGGGACAGAACTCCTACAATGAGCAGTTCTTC. Residues: CASSWGQNSYNEQFF.

The gene calls are TRBV27 and TRBJ2-3, with a tentative D call TRBD2 (6 bases). Germline CDR1 MNHEY, CDR2 SMNVEV (reference sequence). The V end was cut by 2 bases, the J end by 2 bases, with 11 bases between. This CDR3 is built from 15 residues. The chain's CDR3 is CASSLIGRSTDTQYF. The CDR3 DNA is TGTGCCAGCAGTTTAATCGGGAGATCCACAGATACGCAGTATTTT.

The chain couples TRBV30 to TRBJ2-1, with 7 bases fitting TRBD2. Germline V gene data show CDR1 as GTSNPN and CDR2 as SVGIG (reference sequence). This CDR3 contains 15 residues. V gave up 2 bases and J gave up 2 bases; unmatched junction bases: 6. The CDR3 DNA is TGTGCCTGGAGTCTCCCGGGGGGAACCTACAATGAGCAGTTCTTC. It translates to CAWSLPGGTYNEQFF.

The chain employs TRBV28 and TRBJ1-2, with TRBD1 identical over 8 bases. The length of the CDR3 is 14 residues. V lost 5 bases, J lost 4 bases, and 6 bases stayed unmatched. Germline V CDR1 and CDR2: MDHEN, SYDVKM. In DNA, the CDR3 is TGTGCCAGCAGTCGGGACAGGTCGCTCTATGGCTACACCTTC. Translation: CASSRDRSLYGYTF.

This clone was seen a few times. The chain couples TRBV28 to TRBJ2-7, with D possibly TRBD1 on 6 matching bases. V was shortened by 2 bases and J by 4 bases, with 15 bases between the two germline ends. The length of the CDR3 is 15 residues. Germline lookup yields CDR1 MDHEN and CDR2 SYDVKM. In DNA form, the CDR3 reads TGTGCCAGCAGTTTAAGGGGGACATGGTCGTACGAGCAGTACTTC. Translated: CASSLRGTWSYEQYF. The full variable domain, with the rest looked up from reference TRBV28 and TRBJ2-7, is DVKVTQSSRYLVKRTGEKVFLECVQDMDHENMFWYRQDPGLGLRLIYFSYDVKMKEKGDIPEGYSVSREKKERFSLILESASTNQTSMYLCASSLRGTWSYEQYFGPGTRLTVT.